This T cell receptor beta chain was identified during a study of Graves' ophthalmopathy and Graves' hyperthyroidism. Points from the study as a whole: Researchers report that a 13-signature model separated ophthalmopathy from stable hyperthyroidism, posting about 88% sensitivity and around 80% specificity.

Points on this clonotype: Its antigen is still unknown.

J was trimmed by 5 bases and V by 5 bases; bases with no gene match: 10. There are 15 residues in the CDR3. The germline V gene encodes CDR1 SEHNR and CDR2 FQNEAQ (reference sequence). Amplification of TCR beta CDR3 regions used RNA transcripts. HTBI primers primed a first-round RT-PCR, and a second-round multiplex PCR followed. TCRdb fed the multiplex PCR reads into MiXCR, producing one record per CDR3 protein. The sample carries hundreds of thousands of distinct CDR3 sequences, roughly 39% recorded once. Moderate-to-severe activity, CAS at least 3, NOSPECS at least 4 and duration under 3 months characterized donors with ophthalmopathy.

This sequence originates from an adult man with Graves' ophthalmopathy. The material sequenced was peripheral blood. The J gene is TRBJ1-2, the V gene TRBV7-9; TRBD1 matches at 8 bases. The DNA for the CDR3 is TGTGCCAGCAGCCCCGTGACAGGGGTCACTTATGGCTACACCTTC. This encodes CASSPVTGVTYGYTF.